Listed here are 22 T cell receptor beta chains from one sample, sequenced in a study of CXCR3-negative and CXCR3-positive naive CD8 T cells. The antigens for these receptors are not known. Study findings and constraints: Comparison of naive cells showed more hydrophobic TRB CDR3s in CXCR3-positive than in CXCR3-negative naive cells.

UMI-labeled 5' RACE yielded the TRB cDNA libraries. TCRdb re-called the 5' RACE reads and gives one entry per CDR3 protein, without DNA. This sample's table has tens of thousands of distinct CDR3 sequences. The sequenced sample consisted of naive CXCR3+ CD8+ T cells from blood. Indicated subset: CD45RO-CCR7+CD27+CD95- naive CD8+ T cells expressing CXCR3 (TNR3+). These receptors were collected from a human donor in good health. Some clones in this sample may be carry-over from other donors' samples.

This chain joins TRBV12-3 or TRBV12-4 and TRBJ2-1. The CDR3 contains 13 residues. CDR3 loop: CASSLVLHGEQFF.

CDR3 residues: CASSYSSGEADTEAFF. The rearrangement links TRBV6-5 to TRBJ1-1. The length of the CDR3 is 16 residues. CDR1 and CDR2 (germline): MNHEY, SVGAGI.

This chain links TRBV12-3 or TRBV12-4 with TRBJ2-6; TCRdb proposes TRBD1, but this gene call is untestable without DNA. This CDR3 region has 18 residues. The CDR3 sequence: CASSRDRAPRSGANVLTF.

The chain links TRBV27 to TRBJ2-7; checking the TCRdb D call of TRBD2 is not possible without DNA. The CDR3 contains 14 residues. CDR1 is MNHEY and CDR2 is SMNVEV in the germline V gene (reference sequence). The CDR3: CASSLPSASYEQYF.

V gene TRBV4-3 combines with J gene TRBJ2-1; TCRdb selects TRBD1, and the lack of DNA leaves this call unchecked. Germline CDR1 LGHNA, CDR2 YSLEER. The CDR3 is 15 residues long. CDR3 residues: CASSRTRQGNNEQFF.

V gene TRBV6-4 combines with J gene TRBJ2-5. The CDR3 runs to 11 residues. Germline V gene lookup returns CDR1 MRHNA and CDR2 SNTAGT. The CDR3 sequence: CASNDRETQYF.

This CDR3 reads CASSLRFTSTGEQFF. The chain combines TRBV12-3 or TRBV12-4 with TRBJ2-1. The CDR3 consists of 15 residues.

The CDR3 protein is CASRSGVVYNEQFF. The rearrangement joins TRBV27 to TRBJ2-1; TCRdb's assignment of TRBD1 cannot be checked, as there is no DNA. Germline V gene sequence: CDR1 MNHEY, CDR2 SMNVEV (reference sequence). The length of the CDR3 is 14 residues.

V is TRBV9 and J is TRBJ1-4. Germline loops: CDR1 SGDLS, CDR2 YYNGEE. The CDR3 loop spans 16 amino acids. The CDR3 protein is CASSVGEGRLAEKLFF. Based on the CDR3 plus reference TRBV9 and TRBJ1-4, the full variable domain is DSGVTQTPKHLITATGQRVTLRCSPRSGDLSVYWYQQSLDQGLQFLIQYYNGEERAKGNILERFSAQQFPDLHSELNLSSLELGDSALYFCASSVGEGRLAEKLFFGSGTQLSVL.

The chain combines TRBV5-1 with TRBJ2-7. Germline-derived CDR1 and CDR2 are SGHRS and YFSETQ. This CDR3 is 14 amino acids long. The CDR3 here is CASSLNKGPYEQYF.

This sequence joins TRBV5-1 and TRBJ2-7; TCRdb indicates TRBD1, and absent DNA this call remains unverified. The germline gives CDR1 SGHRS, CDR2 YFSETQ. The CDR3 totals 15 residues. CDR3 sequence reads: CASSLGQGLTYEQYF.

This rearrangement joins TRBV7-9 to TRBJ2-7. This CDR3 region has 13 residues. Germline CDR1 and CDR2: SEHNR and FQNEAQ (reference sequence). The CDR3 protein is CASSLALSYEQYF.

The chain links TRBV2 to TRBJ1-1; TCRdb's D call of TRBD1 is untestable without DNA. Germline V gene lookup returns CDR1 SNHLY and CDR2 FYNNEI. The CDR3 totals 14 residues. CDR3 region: CASRLGGIDTEAFF.

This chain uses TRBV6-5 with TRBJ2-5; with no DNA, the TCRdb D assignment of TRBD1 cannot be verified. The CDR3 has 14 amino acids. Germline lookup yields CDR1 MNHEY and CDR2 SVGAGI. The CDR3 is CASSPPDSSGTQYF.

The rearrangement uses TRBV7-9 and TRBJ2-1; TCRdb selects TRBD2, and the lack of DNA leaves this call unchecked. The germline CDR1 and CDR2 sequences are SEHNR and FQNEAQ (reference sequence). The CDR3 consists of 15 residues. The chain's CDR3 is CASSPSGRIYNEQFF.

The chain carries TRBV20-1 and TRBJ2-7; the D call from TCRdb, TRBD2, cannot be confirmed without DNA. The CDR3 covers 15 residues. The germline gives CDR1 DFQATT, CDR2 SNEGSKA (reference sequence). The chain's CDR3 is CSASSRLAINNEQYF.

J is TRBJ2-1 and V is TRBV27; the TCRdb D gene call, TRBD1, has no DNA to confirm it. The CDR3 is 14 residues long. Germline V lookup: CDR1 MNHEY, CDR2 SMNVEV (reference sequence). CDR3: CASSTPLNYNEQFF.

CDR3 loop: CASSQTDNQPQHF. The V call is TRBV25-1, the J call TRBJ1-5; TCRdb's D call, TRBD1, is unchecked because there is no DNA. The CDR3 covers 13 residues. Germline V gene sequence: CDR1 MGHDK, CDR2 SYGVNS.

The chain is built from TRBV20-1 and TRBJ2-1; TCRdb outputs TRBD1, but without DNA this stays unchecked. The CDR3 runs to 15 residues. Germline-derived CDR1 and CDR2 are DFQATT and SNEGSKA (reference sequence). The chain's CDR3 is CSAGNDREYYNEQFF.

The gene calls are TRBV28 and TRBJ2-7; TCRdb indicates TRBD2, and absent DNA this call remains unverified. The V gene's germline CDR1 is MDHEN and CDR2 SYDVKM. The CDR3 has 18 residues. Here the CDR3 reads CASSSTGLAGGGSYEQYF.

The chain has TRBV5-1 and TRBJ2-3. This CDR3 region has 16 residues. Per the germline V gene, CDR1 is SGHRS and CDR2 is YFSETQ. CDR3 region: CASRHTGVTGTDTQYF.

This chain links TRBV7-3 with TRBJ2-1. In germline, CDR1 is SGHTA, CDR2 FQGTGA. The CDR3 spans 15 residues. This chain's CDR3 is CASSAQGVSYNEQFF.